This TCR beta chain was sequenced during a study of T cells expressing NK-cell markers. Study overall: Among eight sequenced donors, seven carried HCMV seropositivity while one was seronegative.

The germline V gene encodes CDR1 KGHDR and CDR2 SFDVKD. The CDR3 length is 15 residues. 5'RACE template switching with UMIs produced the TCR beta cDNA. TCRdb re-called the 5' RACE reads and gives one entry per CDR3 protein, without DNA. Its listing shows about 400,000 distinct CDR3 sequences. The chain carries TRBV24-1 and TRBJ2-3; TCRdb's assignment of TRBD1 cannot be checked, as there is no DNA. What was sequenced was blood T cells: a sorted CD56 or NKG2C T cell subset, CD4+ or CD8+ T cells, or bulk PBMC T cells (not recorded which). The sequence came from a woman aged 50 to 60 in good health. The CDR3 sequence is CATRETGRLSDTQYF.